The 29 T cell receptor beta chains given below trace back to one sample, sequenced in a study of cytomegalovirus exposure and HLA in healthy donors. Clones were read by immunoSEQ multiplex PCR, and TCRdb kept only the in-frame ones, dropping some. The table shows approximately 60,000 clones, with 93% occurring only once. The sample comprised PBMCs. All receptors derive from a woman aged 18-29 years in good health and CMV-seronegative.

The chain's CDR3 is CASSPSGSPDTQYF. The CDR3 DNA reads TGTGCCAGCAGCCCTAGCGGGAGCCCAGATACGCAGTATTTT. The V gene is TRBV7-2, the J gene TRBJ2-3; 10 nucleotides align to TRBD2. Germline CDR1 and CDR2: SGHTA and FQGNSA. The CDR3 has 14 amino acids. Losses at the gene ends were 5 bases for V and 4 bases for J; bases not matched to a gene: 3. The full variable domain, completed using reference TRBV7-2 and TRBJ2-3, is GAGVSQSPSNKVTEKGKDVELRCDPISGHTALYWYRQSLGQGLEFLIYFQGNSAPDKSGLPSDRFSAERTGGSVSTLTIQRTQQEDSAVYLCASSPSGSPDTQYFGPGTRLTVL.

This rearrangement joins TRBV29-1 to TRBJ2-7; weak D call: TRBD2 (7 bases). This CDR3 spans 13 amino acids. Germline loops: CDR1 SQVTM, CDR2 ANQGSEA. The V gene lost 7 bases and the J gene lost 5 bases, with 18 bases spanning the gap. CDR3 amino acids: CSASGGLGHEQYV. CDR3 sequence (DNA): TGCAGCGCCTCGGGGGGCCTGGGTCACGAGCAGTACGTC.

CDR3 DNA: TGTGCCAGCAGCCACGGGGGCAATGAGCAGTTCTTC. Its translation: CASSHGGNEQFF. This chain uses TRBV11-3 with TRBJ2-1; possible D gene TRBD2, 6 bases. CDR3 length: 12 amino acids. The V end was cut by 5 bases, the J end by 6 bases, with 8 bases between. Germline CDR1 is SGHNT and CDR2 is YENEEA.

The gene calls are TRBV9 and TRBJ1-1; 8 bases agree with TRBD1. The CDR3 consists of 15 residues. The germline V gene encodes CDR1 SGDLS and CDR2 YYNGEE. Trimming removed 3 bases from V and 1 base from J; junction bases left unmatched: 5. The DNA of the CDR3 is TGTGCCAGCAGCGCCGCCACAGGGGGGAACACTGAAGCTTTCTTT. It specifies CASSAATGGNTEAFF. Using reference TRBV9 and TRBJ1-1 for the parts outside the CDR3, the full variable domain is DSGVTQTPKHLITATGQRVTLRCSPRSGDLSVYWYQQSLDQGLQFLIQYYNGEERAKGNILERFSAQQFPDLHSELNLSSLELGDSALYFCASSAATGGNTEAFFGQGTRLTVV.

This clone appeared once. In DNA, the CDR3 is TGTGCCAGCAGCTCGACCCCGGGGGGCAATGAGCAGTTCTTC. It specifies CASSSTPGGNEQFF. This chain connects TRBV7-6 to TRBJ2-1; 7 bases line up with TRBD2. The ends lost 4 bases at V and 6 bases at J; junction bases unmatched: 6. The CDR3 contains 14 residues. Looked up from germline, CDR1 is SGHVS and CDR2 is FNYEAQ.

The chain employs TRBV9 and TRBJ1-2; the D is unclear. The CDR3 runs to 14 residues. Trimming took off 0 bases at V and 6 bases at J, with 12 bases between the two ends. The germline CDR1 and CDR2 sequences are SGDLS and YYNGEE. CDR3 sequence (DNA): TGTGCCAGCAGCGTAGACCCGGGATCCAATGGCTACACCTTC. Its protein product is CASSVDPGSNGYTF.

The chain carries TRBV20-1 and TRBJ1-1; unclear D gene. CDR3 size: 11 residues. Trimming left V 6 bases short and J 4 bases short, with 9 bases between. The germline gives CDR1 DFQATT, CDR2 SNEGSKA (reference sequence). CDR3 nucleotides: TGCAGTGCGTTGAGGATCACTGAAGCTTTCTTT. It encodes CSALRITEAFF.

The V gene is TRBV19, the J gene TRBJ1-2; D gene uncertain. The CDR3 is made up of 13 amino acids. The germline V and J ends were trimmed by 7 bases and 5 bases, with 14 bases remaining between them. The germline gives CDR1 LNHDA, CDR2 SQIVND (reference sequence). CDR3 residues: CASMRSTYYGYTF. In nucleotides, the CDR3 is TGTGCCAGTATGCGGTCTACTTATTATGGCTACACCTTC. The full variable domain, rest sourced from reference TRBV19 and TRBJ1-2, is DGGITQSPKYLFRKEGQNVTLSCEQNLNHDAMYWYRQDPGQGLRLIYYSQIVNDFQKGDIAEGYSVSREKKESFPLTVTSAQKNPTAFYLCASMRSTYYGYTFGSGTRLTVV.

The chain recombines TRBV7-9 with TRBJ1-5; possibly TRBD1 for D (6 bases). Per the germline V gene, CDR1 is SEHNR and CDR2 is FQNEAQ (reference sequence). Trimming pared 2 bases from V and 5 bases from J, leaving 10 bases between. The CDR3 has 14 amino acids. In DNA, the CDR3 is TGTGCCAGCAGCTTATCCAGGGGCGATCAGCCCCAGCATTTT. Amino acid sequence: CASSLSRGDQPQHF.

This chain uses TRBV11-3 with TRBJ2-5, with 7 bases that match TRBD1. Germline lookup yields CDR1 SGHNT and CDR2 YENEEA. The CDR3 is 14 amino acids. Trimming cost V 4 bases and J 1 base; bases outside gene matches: 3. CDR3 in DNA: TGTGCCAGCAGCTACGGACAGGCCCAAGAGACCCAGTACTTC. As protein: CASSYGQAQETQYF.

The V call is TRBV11-2, the J call TRBJ2-1; D might be TRBD2 (6 bases). V lost 5 bases, J lost 4 bases, and 21 bases lay in between. Germline assignment: CDR1 SGHAT and CDR2 FQNNGV. The CDR3 extends over 17 amino acids. The CDR3 loop reads CASSPLASERVYNEQFF. CDR3 bases: TGTGCCAGCAGCCCCCTGGCCTCGGAGCGGGTATACAATGAGCAGTTCTTC. The whole variable domain, filled in from reference TRBV11-2 and TRBJ2-1, reads EAGVAQSPRYKIIEKRQSVAFWCNPISGHATLYWYQQILGQGPKLLIQFQNNGVVDDSQLPKDRFSAERLKGVDSTLKIQPAKLEDSAVYLCASSPLASERVYNEQFFGPGTRLTVL.

CDR3 loop: CASSRGSWGNYGYTF. The CDR3 coding sequence is TGTGCCAGCAGCAGGGGGTCGTGGGGGAACTATGGCTACACCTTC. The rearrangement links TRBV9 to TRBJ1-2, with D maybe TRBD1 (6 bases). Germline V gene data show CDR1 as SGDLS and CDR2 as YYNGEE. V dropped 4 bases and J dropped 2 bases, with 15 bases sitting between them. The CDR3 is 15 residues long.

CDR3 region: CASTDRQETQYF. CDR3 sequence (DNA): TGTGCCAGCACCGACAGGCAAGAGACCCAGTACTTC. The rearrangement joins TRBV7-9 to TRBJ2-5, with a possible D match to TRBD1 (6 bases). Trimming shortened V by 7 bases and J by 2 bases, and 8 bases separated the two germline ends. The CDR3 totals 12 residues. Germline-derived CDR1 and CDR2 are SEHNR and FQNEAQ (reference sequence). The full variable domain, rest sourced from reference TRBV7-9 and TRBJ2-5, is DTGVSQNPRHKITKRGQNVTFRCDPISEHNRLYWYRQTLGQGPEFLTYFQNEAQLEKSRLLSDRFSAERPKGSFSTLEIQRTEQGDSAMYLCASTDRQETQYFGPGTRLLVL.

This rearrangement joins TRBV29-1 to TRBJ1-1; 8 positions agree with TRBD1. Trimming cost V 4 bases and J 4 bases; bases outside gene matches: 8. Germline V gene data show CDR1 as SQVTM and CDR2 as ANQGSEA. The CDR3 consists of 14 residues. The CDR3 sequence: CSVADRGYSTEAFF. In nucleotides, the CDR3 is TGCAGCGTTGCTGACAGGGGATATAGCACTGAAGCTTTCTTT. Full variable domain (outside the CDR3, taken from reference TRBV29-1 and TRBJ1-1): SAVISQKPSRDICQRGTSLTIQCQVDSQVTMMFWYRQQPGQSLTLIATANQGSEATYESGFVIDKFPISRPNLTFSTLTVSNMSPEDSSIYLCSVADRGYSTEAFFGQGTRLTVV.

The chain uses TRBV7-3 and TRBJ2-3, with 11 nucleotides matching TRBD2. The CDR3 is 15 amino acids. The junction had 4 bases not matched to a gene; V was cut back by 6 bases and J by 2 bases. Germline loops: CDR1 SGHTA, CDR2 FQGTGA. CDR3 DNA: TGTGCCAGCAGTATTAGCGGGGGGGCCACAGATACGCAGTATTTT. Protein: CASSISGGATDTQYF.

The chain links TRBV5-1 to TRBJ2-2; 9 bases match TRBD1. V shed 4 bases, J shed 4 bases, and the junction held 2 bases outside the gene matches. The CDR3 runs 14 residues. The germline gives CDR1 SGHRS, CDR2 YFSETQ. The CDR3 nucleotides are TGCGCCAGCAGCATGGACAGGGGCACCGGGGAGCTGTTTTTT. Translated: CASSMDRGTGELFF.

V gene TRBV5-1 combines with J gene TRBJ2-1, with TRBD2 matching over 7 bases. The CDR3 runs 14 residues. The junction had 3 bases not matched to a gene; V was cut back by 2 bases and J by 4 bases. Looked up from germline, CDR1 is SGHRS and CDR2 is YFSETQ. The chain's CDR3 is CASSFRGGYNEQFF. In DNA, the CDR3 is TGCGCCAGCAGCTTCCGCGGGGGTTACAATGAGCAGTTCTTC.

V usage is TRBV6-4 and J usage is TRBJ2-1, with D possibly matching TRBD1 (6 bases). The V and J ends lost 2 bases and 3 bases respectively, with 8 bases between them. The CDR3 loop spans 14 amino acids. Germline V lookup: CDR1 MRHNA, CDR2 SNTAGT. CDR3 in DNA: TGTGCCAGCAGTGACGGGGGCGACTACAATGAGCAGTTCTTC. This gives the protein CASSDGGDYNEQFF.

V usage is TRBV11-2 and J usage is TRBJ2-3, with TRBD2 as a possible D gene (6 bases). Trimming shortened V by 4 bases and J by 6 bases, and 26 bases separated the two germline ends. Germline lookup yields CDR1 SGHAT and CDR2 FQNNGV. This CDR3 comprises 18 residues. The CDR3 DNA sequence: TGTGCCAGCAGCTCCCGAAGGGACTGGCTACGGTCGATGGATACGCAGTATTTT. Translation: CASSSRRDWLRSMDTQYF.

The chain carries TRBV10-3 and TRBJ1-3; D ambiguous. Per germline, CDR1 ENHRY and CDR2 SYGVKD. V dropped 7 bases and J dropped 0 bases, with 13 bases sitting between them. This CDR3 has 15 residues. The CDR3 nucleotides read TGTGCCATCAATACGGGTCCGAGCTCTGGAAACACCATATATTTT. It specifies CAINTGPSSGNTIYF.

The chain uses TRBV9 and TRBJ1-4, with 8 nucleotides matching TRBD1. V was pared by 4 bases and J by 1 base, with 15 bases of the junction left unmatched. The CDR3 runs to 19 residues. Germline V gene sequence: CDR1 SGDLS, CDR2 YYNGEE. The CDR3: CASSPRGGTGDGTNEKLFF. DNA of the CDR3: TGTGCCAGCAGCCCCAGAGGGGGGACAGGCGATGGAACTAATGAAAAACTGTTTTTT.

The chain couples TRBV4-3 to TRBJ2-2; D is uncertain. The CDR3 is 14 amino acids. V lost 3 bases and J lost 6, with 11 bases in between. CDR1 is LGHNA and CDR2 is YSLEER in the germline V gene. The CDR3 reads CASSQIIEPGELFF. The CDR3 DNA reads as TGCGCCAGCAGCCAGATAATCGAGCCCGGGGAGCTGTTTTTT.

The CDR3 DNA sequence: TGTGCCAGCAGCCAAGAACAGGGCCTTGGGGCCAACGTCCTGACTTTC. Its translation: CASSQEQGLGANVLTF. The V gene is TRBV7-9, the J gene TRBJ2-6, with D possibly TRBD1 on 6 matching bases. CDR1 and CDR2 (germline): SEHNR, FQNEAQ (reference sequence). The CDR3 loop spans 16 amino acids. V dropped 5 bases and J dropped 3 bases, with 14 bases sitting between them.

The chain combines TRBV2 with TRBJ1-1, with D perhaps TRBD1 (5 bases). Germline CDR1 and CDR2: SNHLY and FYNNEI. V lost 5 bases and J 1 base, leaving 11 bases between the germline ends. This CDR3 is built from 14 residues. The CDR3, as DNA: TGTGCCAGCAGTTCTCGGGGGACGAACACTGAAGCTTTCTTT. Translated, it gives CASSSRGTNTEAFF. The full variable domain, its missing parts supplied by reference TRBV2 and TRBJ1-1, is EPEVTQTPSHQVTQMGQEVILRCVPISNHLYFYWYRQILGQKVEFLVSFYNNEISEKSEIFDDQFSVERPDGSNFTLKIRSTKLEDSAMYFCASSSRGTNTEAFFGQGTRLTVV.

This chain joins TRBV5-4 and TRBJ2-5; 7 nucleotides agree with TRBD1. CDR3 length equals 15 residues. Germline V lookup: CDR1 SGHNT, CDR2 YYREEE (reference sequence). The J segment lost 5 bases and the V segment lost 0 bases, leaving 7 bases of the junction unmatched. For the CDR3, the DNA is TGTGCCAGCAGCTTGGGAGGGGGCGGTTGGGAGACCCAGTACTTC. Translating it yields CASSLGGGGWETQYF.

The rearrangement joins TRBV29-1 to TRBJ1-2, with 10 nucleotides matching TRBD1. Losses at the gene ends were 4 bases for V and 4 bases for J; bases not matched to a gene: 3. Germline V lookup: CDR1 SQVTM, CDR2 ANQGSEA. The CDR3 has 13 residues. CDR3 loop: CSVGDRGSYGYTF. CDR3 in DNA: TGCAGCGTTGGGGACAGGGGTAGCTATGGCTACACCTTC.

This clone was observed a few times. The chain employs TRBV6-1 and TRBJ1-1; 8 bases match TRBD1. V shed 7 bases and J 4 bases; nucleotides not matched to a gene: 8. There are 14 residues in the CDR3. The germline CDR1 and CDR2 sequences are MNHNS and SASEGT. CDR3 residues: CASIWDRQGTEAFF. CDR3 DNA sequence: TGTGCCAGCATCTGGGACAGGCAGGGCACTGAAGCTTTCTTT.

The chain employs TRBV5-4 and TRBJ2-5; 7 bases match TRBD2. The ends lost 3 bases at V and 7 bases at J; junction bases unmatched: 0. Per the germline V gene, CDR1 is SGHNT and CDR2 is YYREEE (reference sequence). This CDR3 contains 11 residues. The CDR3 protein is CASSWEGTQYF. The CDR3 nucleotides are TGTGCCAGCAGCTGGGAGGGGACCCAGTACTTC.

This chain uses TRBV5-6 with TRBJ2-3, with TRBD2 identical over 7 bases. The CDR3 is made up of 16 amino acids. V trimming: 3 bases; J trimming: 3 bases; junction bases outside the gene matches: 10. CDR1 and CDR2 (germline): SGHDT, YYEEEE. CDR3 DNA: TGTGCCAGCAGCTGGCAGCGGGAACAGCGGACAGATACGCAGTATTTT. It is translated as CASSWQREQRTDTQYF. Complete variable domain (other parts from reference TRBV5-6 and TRBJ2-3): DAGVTQSPTHLIKTRGQQVTLRCSPKSGHDTVSWYQQALGQGPQFIFQYYEEEERQRGNFPDRFSGHQFPNYSSELNVNALLLGDSALYLCASSWQREQRTDTQYFGPGTRLTVL.